This TCR beta chain was obtained from a study of blood T cells in healthy people across ages. About this clonotype itself: Its antigen remains unidentified.

For the second PCR, which ran for about 6 to 12 cycles, a sample-barcoded 5' primer and a J-beta primer mix were used. Each CDR3 protein gets one entry after TCRdb re-called the 5' RACE reads with MiXCR. The table has 600,000 to 900,000 distinct CDR3 sequences, 20% to 30% seen once. Study observations and caveats: Lack of knowledge of donor CMV status possibly confounded expanded clonotype changes. More naive CD4+ cells and higher diversity marked long-lived donors relative to aged donors.

The CDR3 length is 16 residues. Between the trimmed V and J ends, which lost 7 bases and 1 base, there was a span of 21 bases. Germline-derived CDR1 and CDR2 are SQVTM and ANQGSEA. In addition, the sample was reused for a study of T cells of mothers and their children. That work states: Samples were provided by three healthy Caucasian mothers and their six children. Each mother gave over 9.5 million TCR beta CDR3 reads; each child, around 3 million.

The receptor comes from a boy between 10 and 17 years old in good health. Sequenced: blood. The rearrangement links TRBV29-1 to TRBJ2-3; D uncertain. The CDR3 sequence is CSATPKYPRGTDTQYF. The CDR3 DNA is TGCAGCGCCACGCCGAAATACCCAAGGGGCACAGATACGCAGTATTTT.